A single sample is the source of the 13 T cell receptor beta chains below, sequenced in a study of T cells expressing NK-cell markers. TCRdb reprocessed the 5' RACE reads and reports one entry per CDR3 protein, with no DNA. The repertoire table contains some 600,000 distinct CDR3 sequences. The sample comprised blood T cells: a sorted CD56 or NKG2C T cell subset, CD4+ or CD8+ T cells, or bulk PBMC T cells (not recorded which). The receptors stem from a man between 18 and 35 years old in good health.

This sequence joins TRBV18 and TRBJ1-1; no DNA is available, so the TRBD1 call from TCRdb remains unchecked. The CDR3 runs to 16 residues. CDR1 and CDR2 from the germline V gene are KGHSH and LQKENI. The CDR3 protein is CASSPLAQGVNTEAFF.

The V and J genes are TRBV27 and TRBJ2-1; with no DNA, the TCRdb D assignment of TRBD2 cannot be verified. In germline, CDR1 is MNHEY, CDR2 SMNVEV (reference sequence). The CDR3 totals 15 residues. The CDR3 here is CATWISGTSGGKQFF.

This rearrangement joins TRBV6-1 to TRBJ1-3; the D call of TRBD1 rests on TCRdb alone, since no DNA is present to check it. CDR1 MNHNS and CDR2 SASEGT come from the germline V gene. This CDR3 has 17 amino acids. CDR3: CASSEFFGVGPGNTIYF.

The V gene is TRBV6-5, the J gene TRBJ2-6; TCRdb proposes TRBD1, but this gene call is untestable without DNA. The germline CDR1 and CDR2 sequences are MNHEY and SVGAGI. CDR3 length: 17 residues. The CDR3 loop reads CASSYLGGESGANVLTF.

This CDR3 reads CSAPGGTSYEQYF. The chain employs TRBV20-1 and TRBJ2-7; TCRdb returns TRBD1, unconfirmable since there is no DNA. Germline-derived CDR1 and CDR2 are DFQATT and SNEGSKA (reference sequence). The CDR3 totals 13 residues.

The V and J genes are TRBV5-1 and TRBJ2-3; TCRdb indicates TRBD2, and absent DNA this call remains unverified. The CDR3 contains 16 residues. CDR1 and CDR2 (germline): SGHRS, YFSETQ. The CDR3 spells CASSPKLAARTDTQYF.

The genes are TRBV11-2 and TRBJ2-2. CDR1 and CDR2 (germline): SGHAT, FQNNGV. This CDR3 has 14 amino acids. The CDR3 loop is CASSNGIYTGELFF.

The chain links TRBV18 to TRBJ2-3. Germline V gene data show CDR1 as KGHSH and CDR2 as LQKENI. The CDR3 runs to 14 residues. The CDR3 spells CASSPLLKSDTQYF.

This chain connects TRBV4-3 to TRBJ2-4; TCRdb's D call, TRBD2, is unchecked because there is no DNA. The CDR3 sequence is 15 residues long. CDR1 LGHNA and CDR2 YSLEER come from the germline V gene. The CDR3 here is CASSQEGSAKNIQYF.

J is TRBJ2-1 and V is TRBV20-1; TCRdb reports TRBD2, a call that lacks DNA to check it against. The CDR3 runs 13 residues. The germline V gene has CDR1 DFQATT and CDR2 SNEGSKA (reference sequence). The CDR3 sequence: CSAGLDFRNEQFF.

The chain joins TRBV6-2 or TRBV6-3 to TRBJ2-7; TCRdb proposes TRBD2, but this gene call is untestable without DNA. In germline, CDR1 is MNHEY, CDR2 SVGEGT. The CDR3 is 16 amino acids. CDR3 region: CASSYSGTAVGYEQYF.

The CDR3 loop is CASSLDRERVYTF. The V and J genes are TRBV5-1 and TRBJ1-2. CDR1 is SGHRS, CDR2 YFSETQ, per germline. The CDR3 is 13 residues long.

This chain connects TRBV5-1 to TRBJ2-7. Germline CDR1 and CDR2: SGHRS and YFSETQ. The CDR3 is made up of 16 amino acids. This chain's CDR3 is CASSLVLGSDSYEQYF.